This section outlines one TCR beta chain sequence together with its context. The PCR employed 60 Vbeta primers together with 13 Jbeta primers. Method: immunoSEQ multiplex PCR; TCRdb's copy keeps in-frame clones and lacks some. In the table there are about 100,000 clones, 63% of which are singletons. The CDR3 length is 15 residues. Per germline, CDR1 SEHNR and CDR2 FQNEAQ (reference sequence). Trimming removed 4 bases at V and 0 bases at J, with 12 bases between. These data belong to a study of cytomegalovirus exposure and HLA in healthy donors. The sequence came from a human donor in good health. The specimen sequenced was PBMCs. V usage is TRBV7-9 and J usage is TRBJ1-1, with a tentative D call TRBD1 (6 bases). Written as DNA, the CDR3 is TGTGCCAGCAGCTCCGGTGGGGGCATGAACACTGAAGCTTTCTTT. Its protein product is CASSSGGGMNTEAFF. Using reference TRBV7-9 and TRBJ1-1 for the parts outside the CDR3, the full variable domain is DTGVSQNPRHKITKRGQNVTFRCDPISEHNRLYWYRQTLGQGPEFLTYFQNEAQLEKSRLLSDRFSAERPKGSFSTLEIQRTEQGDSAMYLCASSSGGGMNTEAFFGQGTRLTVV.